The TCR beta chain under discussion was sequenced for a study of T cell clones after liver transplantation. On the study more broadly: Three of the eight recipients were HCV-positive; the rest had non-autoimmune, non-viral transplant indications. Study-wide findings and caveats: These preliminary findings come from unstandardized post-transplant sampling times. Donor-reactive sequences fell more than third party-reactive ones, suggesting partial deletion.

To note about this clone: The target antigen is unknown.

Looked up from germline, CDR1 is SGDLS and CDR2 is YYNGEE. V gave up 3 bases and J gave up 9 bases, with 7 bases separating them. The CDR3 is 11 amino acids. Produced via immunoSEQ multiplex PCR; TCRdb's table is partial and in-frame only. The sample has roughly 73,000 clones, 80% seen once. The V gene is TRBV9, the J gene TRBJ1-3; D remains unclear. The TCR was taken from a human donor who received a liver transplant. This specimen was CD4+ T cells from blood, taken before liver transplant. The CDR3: CASSDLGTIYF. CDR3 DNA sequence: TGTGCCAGCAGCGACTTGGGCACCATATATTTT. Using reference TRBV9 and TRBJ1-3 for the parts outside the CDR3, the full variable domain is DSGVTQTPKHLITATGQRVTLRCSPRSGDLSVYWYQQSLDQGLQFLIQYYNGEERAKGNILERFSAQQFPDLHSELNLSSLELGDSALYFCASSDLGTIYFGEGSWLTVV.